This T cell receptor beta chain was identified during a study of CD4 T cells in relation to SARS-CoV-2 and coronaviruses. Whole-study context: ViraFEST: approximately 10-day antigen culture of PBMCs, then TCR beta CDR3 sequencing. The negative reference was HIV-1 Nef peptide pool or peptide-free culture.

The unexposed donors gave CD4+ T cells in about 2011-2019, prior to COVID-19. Isolation of CD4+ T cells took place after less than 13 days in culture. Cultures held a few million PBMCs per well with 8.5 to 10 IU/ml IL-2. This clone was recorded a few times. Its antigen is currently unknown. CDR3 length: 15 residues. Germline V gene sequence: CDR1 LGHDT, CDR2 YNNKEL (reference sequence). Trimming shortened V by 1 base and J by 0 bases, and 4 bases separated the two germline ends. Sequenced by immunoSEQ multiplex PCR; TCRdb stores in-frame clones only, minus some. The repertoire holds approximately 19,000 clones, with roughly 80% as singletons.

This chain links TRBV3-1 (or the pseudogene TRBV3-2) with TRBJ2-6; D remains unclear. Material: CD4+ T cells from PBMCs, cultured in vitro. This sequence was found in a human donor in good health. DNA for the CDR3: TGTGCCAGCAGCCAAGTCCCCTCTGGGGCCAACGTCCTGACTTTC. Protein sequence: CASSQVPSGANVLTF.